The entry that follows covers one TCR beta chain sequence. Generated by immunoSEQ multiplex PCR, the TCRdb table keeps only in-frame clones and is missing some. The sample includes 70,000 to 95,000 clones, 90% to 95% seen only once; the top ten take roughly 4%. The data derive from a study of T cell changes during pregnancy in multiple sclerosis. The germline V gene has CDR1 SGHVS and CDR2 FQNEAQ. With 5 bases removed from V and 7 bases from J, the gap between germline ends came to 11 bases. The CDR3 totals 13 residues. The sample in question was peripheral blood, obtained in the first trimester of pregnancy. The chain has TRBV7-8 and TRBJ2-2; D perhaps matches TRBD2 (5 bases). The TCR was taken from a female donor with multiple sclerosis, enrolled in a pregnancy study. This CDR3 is CASSRRAGGELFF. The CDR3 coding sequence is TGTGCCAGCAGCCGCCGTGCGGGCGGGGAGCTGTTTTTT.